This entry lists 9 T cell receptor beta chains sequenced from one sample in a study of T cell repertoires in cytomegalovirus infection. Their specific antigens are unknown. TCRdb processed the reads anew with MiXCR; each CDR3 protein has one entry. The table has roughly 990,000 distinct CDR3 sequences, 25% to 40% seen once; the top ten hold 10% to 15%. Sequenced material: cultured CD8+ T cells from PBMCs, taken from culture after CMV antigen stimulation. Every receptor here comes from a human donor in good health (CMV status not recorded). Some clones in this sample may be carry-over from other donors' samples.

This clonotype was observed a single time. This chain joins TRBV7-2 and TRBJ2-7, with a weak D call TRBD2 (5 bases). Germline loops: CDR1 SGHTA, CDR2 FQGNSA. V lost 6 bases, J lost 1 base, and 10 bases lay in between. The CDR3 loop spans 13 amino acids. The CDR3 loop is CASRFGGSYEQYF. CDR3 nucleotides: TGTGCCAGCAGATTTGGAGGTTCCTACGAGCAGTACTTC.

This clonotype has just a few counts. The chain couples TRBV4-1 to TRBJ1-1; D gene uncertain. Germline V gene sequence: CDR1 MGHRA, CDR2 YSYEKL. Trimming took 1 base from V and 7 from J, leaving 7 bases between them. The CDR3 runs 12 residues. CDR3 in DNA: TGCGCCAGCAGCCAAGGAGGGTTTGAAGCTTTCTTT. Translation gives CASSQGGFEAFF.

The gene calls are TRBV27 and TRBJ2-3; the match to TRBD2 covers 9 bases. The ends lost 6 bases at V and 3 bases at J; junction bases unmatched: 7. CDR3 length: 15 amino acids. Germline CDR1 MNHEY, CDR2 SMNVEV (reference sequence). Here the CDR3 DNA reads TGTGCCAGCAGAACGCGGGGGGGAGTAACAGATACGCAGTATTTT. It specifies CASRTRGGVTDTQYF.

This clonotype was found many times. The V and J genes are TRBV4-2 and TRBJ2-3, with D possibly called TRBD1 or TRBD2 (5 bases each). Germline CDR1 is LGHNA and CDR2 is YNFKEQ. V shed 0 bases and J shed 10 bases, with 20 bases lying between them. CDR3 size: 16 residues. In DNA form, the CDR3 reads TGTGCCAGCAGCCAAGATGGGGCTAGCCTTAGTTTCGCGCAGTATTTT. Translation gives CASSQDGASLSFAQYF.

The CDR3 DNA follows: TGCGCCAGCAGCCAGGGGGGCCCCAGCTCCTACGAGCAGTACGTC. Translation: CASSQGGPSSYEQYV. The chain links TRBV5-1 to TRBJ2-7; tentative D call: TRBD1 (7 bases). This CDR3 is 15 amino acids long. In germline, CDR1 is SGHRS, CDR2 YFSETQ. The V end was cut by 4 bases, the J end by 0 bases, with 14 bases between.

This clonotype occurred many times. V usage is TRBV28 and J usage is TRBJ1-1, with D uncertain. The CDR3 is 15 amino acids. CDR1 is MDHEN and CDR2 is SYDVKM in the germline V gene. The V and J ends lost 2 bases and 0 bases respectively, with 10 bases between them. The DNA of the CDR3 is TGTGCCAGCAGTTTAAGTTCAGGTCTGAACACTGAAGCTTTCTTT. Protein sequence: CASSLSSGLNTEAFF. The whole variable domain, filled in from reference TRBV28 and TRBJ1-1, reads DVKVTQSSRYLVKRTGEKVFLECVQDMDHENMFWYRQDPGLGLRLIYFSYDVKMKEKGDIPEGYSVSREKKERFSLILESASTNQTSMYLCASSLSSGLNTEAFFGQGTRLTVV.

V usage is TRBV6-5 and J usage is TRBJ2-5, with a tentative D call TRBD1 (5 bases). With 0 bases removed from V and 1 base from J, the gap between germline ends came to 18 bases. This CDR3 spans 18 amino acids. Germline CDR1 MNHEY, CDR2 SVGAGI. The CDR3 reads CASSYSLDTKVGQETQYF. As DNA, the CDR3 is TGTGCCAGCAGTTACTCTCTGGACACGAAGGTTGGCCAAGAGACCCAGTACTTC.

In its sample, this clonotype was seen a few times. The genes are TRBV7-2 and TRBJ1-2; 7 bases are a match to TRBD1. The V gene end was trimmed by 8 bases and the J gene end by 3 bases; junction bases not matched to a gene: 0. The CDR3 extends over 11 amino acids. CDR1 is SGHTA and CDR2 is FQGNSA in the germline V gene. Here the CDR3 reads CASDRDYGYTF. The CDR3 coding sequence is TGTGCCAGCGACAGGGACTATGGCTACACCTTC.

In DNA form, the CDR3 reads TGTGCCAGCAGCTTACGCGGGGGGACAGGGTATGTGCGAGATACGCAGTATTTT. This translates into CASSLRGGTGYVRDTQYF. The V call is TRBV11-1, the J call TRBJ2-3; possibly TRBD1 for D (9 bases). Trimming cost V 2 bases and J 5 bases, with 23 bases left between them. Germline V gene lookup returns CDR1 SGHAT and CDR2 FQDESV (reference sequence). The CDR3 is 18 residues long.